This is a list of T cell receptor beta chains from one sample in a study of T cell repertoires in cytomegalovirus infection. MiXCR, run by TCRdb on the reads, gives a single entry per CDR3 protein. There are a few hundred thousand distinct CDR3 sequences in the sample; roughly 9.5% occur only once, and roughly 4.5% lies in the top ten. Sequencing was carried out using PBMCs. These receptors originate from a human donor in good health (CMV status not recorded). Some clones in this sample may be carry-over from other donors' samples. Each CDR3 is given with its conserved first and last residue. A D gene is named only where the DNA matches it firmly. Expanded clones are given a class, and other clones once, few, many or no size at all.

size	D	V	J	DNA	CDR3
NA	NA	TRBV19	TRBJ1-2	TGTGCCAGTAGCCCACCAGGGGTTCCGAGTGCCTCGGACTACACCTTC	CASSPPGVPSASDYTF
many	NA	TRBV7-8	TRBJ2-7	TGTGCCAGCAGCTTAGTCCCAGGGCTCCACGAGCAGTACTTC	CASSLVPGLHEQYF
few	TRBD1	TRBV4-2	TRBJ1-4	TGTGCCAGCAATCGGGCAGGGGGCACTGAAAAACTGTTTTTT	CASNRAGGTEKLFF
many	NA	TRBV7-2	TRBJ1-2	TGTGCCAGCAGCTTAAACCCCGAAGGGAACCAAGACTCCTATGGCTACACCTTC	CASSLNPEGNQDSYGYTF
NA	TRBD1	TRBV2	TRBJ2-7	TGTGCCAGCAGTGAAGGAGGACAGGGGCCCTCCTACGAGCAGTACTTC	CASSEGGQGPSYEQYF
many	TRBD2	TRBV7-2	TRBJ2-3	TGTGCCAGCAGCTCTTTGGGACTAGCGGGGCTCACAGATACGCAGTATTTT	CASSSLGLAGLTDTQYF
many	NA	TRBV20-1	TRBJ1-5	TGCAGTGCTGAGAGATCCAGTCCGGGACACCATTTCGATCAGCCCCAGCATTTT	CSAERSSPGHHFDQPQHF
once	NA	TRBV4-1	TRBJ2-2	TGTGCCAGCAGCCAAGCTTGGGCGGGGTCCGCGAACACCGTGGAGCTGTTTTTT	CASSQAWAGSANTVELFF
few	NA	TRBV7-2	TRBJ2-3	TGTGCCAGCAGCTTATCTTACGATACGCAGTATTTT	CASSLSYDTQYF
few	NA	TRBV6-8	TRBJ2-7	TGTGCCAGCAGTTACTCGAATAGCTACGAGCAGTACTTC	CASSYSNSYEQYF
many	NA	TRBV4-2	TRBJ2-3	TGTGCCAGCAGCCTGGGGCAGAGGGACACAGATACGCAGTATTTT	CASSLGQRDTDTQYF
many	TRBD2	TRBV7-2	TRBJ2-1	TGTGCCAGCAGCTTCCGCGTGGGGTCTAGCGGGAGAGCAGGTAATGAGCAGTTCTTC	CASSFRVGSSGRAGNEQFF
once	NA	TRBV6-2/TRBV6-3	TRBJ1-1	TGTGCCAGCAGTTACGGTGCGGCGAACACTGAAGCTTTCTTT	CASSYGAANTEAFF
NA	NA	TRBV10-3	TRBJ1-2	TGTGCCATCAGTGAGTCTTCGGGCAGGCCGGGCTATGGCTACACCTTC	CAISESSGRPGYGYTF
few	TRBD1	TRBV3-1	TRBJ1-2	TGTGCCAGCAGCTCCCGACAGGGCGCGAGTGGCTACACCTTC	CASSSRQGASGYTF
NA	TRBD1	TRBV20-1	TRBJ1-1	TGCAGTGCTGATAAGGACAGGGGGGGGACTGAAGCTTTCTTT	CSADKDRGGTEAFF
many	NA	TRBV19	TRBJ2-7	TGTGCCAGTAGTATGCACGGTTCCTCCTACGAGCAGTACTTC	CASSMHGSSYEQYF
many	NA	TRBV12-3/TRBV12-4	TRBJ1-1	TGTGCCAGCAGTTTAGCGCCATCCAAGGGAGCTTTCTTT	CASSLAPSKGAFF
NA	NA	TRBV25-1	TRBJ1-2	TGTGCCAGCAGTGAATACCTTGTAGGGAATAAGGATGGCTACAACTTC	CASSEYLVGNKDGYNF
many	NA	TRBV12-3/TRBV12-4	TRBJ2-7	TGTGCCAGCAGTTTAATAACGGGATTACCAGACGAGCAGTACTTC	CASSLITGLPDEQYF
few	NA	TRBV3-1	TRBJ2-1	TGTGCCAGCAGCCAATCTGCGGTCTACAATGAGCAGTTCTTC	CASSQSAVYNEQFF
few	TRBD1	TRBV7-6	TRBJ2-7	TGTGCCAGCAGCCCAAGGCTTGAAGGGGGCGACGAGCAGTACTTC	CASSPRLEGGDEQYF
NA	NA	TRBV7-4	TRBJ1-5	TGTGCCAGCGGGGATTCTGGTCAGCCCCAGCATTTT	CASGDSGQPQHF
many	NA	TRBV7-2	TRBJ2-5	TGTGCCAGCAGCCCTCAGAGCGGGTCCGGGGAGACCCAGTACTTC	CASSPQSGSGETQYF
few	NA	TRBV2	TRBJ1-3	TGTGCCAGCAGTGAAGACAGGATCTCTGGAAACACCATATATTTT	CASSEDRISGNTIYF
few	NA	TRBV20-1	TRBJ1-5	TGCAGTGCTAGAGATTCAGGGGATCAGCCCCAGCATTTT	CSARDSGDQPQHF
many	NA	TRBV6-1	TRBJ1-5	TGTGCCAGCAGTCTAAAGACAGGCGGGTCCAATCAGCCCCAGCATTTT	CASSLKTGGSNQPQHF
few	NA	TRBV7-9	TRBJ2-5	TGTGCCAGCAGCTCGCAGGCGGAAGAGACCCAGTACTTC	CASSSQAEETQYF
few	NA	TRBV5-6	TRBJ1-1	TGTGCCAGCAGCTTGAGAGCAGGGCCCACTGAAGCTTTCTTT	CASSLRAGPTEAFF
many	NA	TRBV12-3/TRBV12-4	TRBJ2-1	TGTGCCAGCAGCTGGACGGAGTGGAATGAGCAGTTCTTC	CASSWTEWNEQFF
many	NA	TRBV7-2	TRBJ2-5	TGTGCCAGCAGCCAAGGACTTGGGGAGACCCAGTACTTC	CASSQGLGETQYF
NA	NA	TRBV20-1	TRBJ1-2	TGCAGTGCACCTCACCTCTATGGCTACACCTTC	CSAPHLYGYTF
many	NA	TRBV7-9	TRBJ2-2	TGTGCCAGCAGCTCCCCCGGGGAGCTGTTTTTT	CASSSPGELFF
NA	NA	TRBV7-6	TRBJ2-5	TGTGCCAGCAGCTTTCCCATGGGACATGTCACTCAAGAGACCCAGTACTTC	CASSFPMGHVTQETQYF
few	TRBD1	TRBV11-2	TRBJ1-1	TGTGCCAGCAGCTCCTACAGGGGCGAAGCTTTCTTT	CASSSYRGEAFF
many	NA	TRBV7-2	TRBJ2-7	TGTGCCATTACGGGGGGCGCGGAGCAGTACTTC	CAITGGAEQYF
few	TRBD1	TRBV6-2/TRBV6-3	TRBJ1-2	TGTGCCAGCAGTTACGGACAGGTCTATGGCTACACCTTC	CASSYGQVYGYTF
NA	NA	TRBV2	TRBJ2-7	TGTGCCAGCAACCCAGGGCTATACTACGAGCAGTACTTC	CASNPGLYYEQYF
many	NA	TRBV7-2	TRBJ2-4	TGTGCCAGCAGCCATTCCCAGGGGGGCGCCAAAAACATTCAGTACTTC	CASSHSQGGAKNIQYF
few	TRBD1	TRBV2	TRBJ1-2	TGTGCCAGCAGTGAAGCGGGACAGGGGGGAACCTATGGCTACACCTTC	CASSEAGQGGTYGYTF
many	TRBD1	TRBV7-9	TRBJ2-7	TGTGCCAGCAGCGCTTTCCCGGGACAGGTGTCTTTCTCCGAGCAGTACTTC	CASSAFPGQVSFSEQYF
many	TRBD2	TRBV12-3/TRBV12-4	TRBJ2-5	TGTGCCAGCAGTTCCCCCGGGACTAGCCACCAAGAGACCCAGTACTTC	CASSSPGTSHQETQYF
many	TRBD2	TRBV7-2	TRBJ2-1	TGTGCCAGCAGCTTAGCCGGGACTAGCCGGGGGGATGAGCAGTTCTTC	CASSLAGTSRGDEQFF
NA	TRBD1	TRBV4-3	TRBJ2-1	TGCGCCAGCAGCCAAGGGTGGCAGGGGGCCGATGAGCAGTTCTTC	CASSQGWQGADEQFF
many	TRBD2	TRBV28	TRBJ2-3	TGTGCCAGCAGTCCCGCGGGGAGCGGGAGGGCCGAAACAGATACGCAGTATTTT	CASSPAGSGRAETDTQYF
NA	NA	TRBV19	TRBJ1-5	TGTGCCAGTAGTATCTTACAGGGAGAATTCTGGAATCAGCCCCAGCATTTT	CASSILQGEFWNQPQHF
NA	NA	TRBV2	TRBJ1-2	TGTGCCTCCGAAGCTAATAATAACTATGGCTACACCTTC	CASEANNNYGYTF
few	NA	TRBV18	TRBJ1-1	TGTGCCAGCTCAGCAGTAAACGGACACGTGAACACTGAAGCTTTCTTT	CASSAVNGHVNTEAFF
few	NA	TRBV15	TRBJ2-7	TGTGCCACCAGCAGAGACTCCAACGAGCAGTACTTC	CATSRDSNEQYF
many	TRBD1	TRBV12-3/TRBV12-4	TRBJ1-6	TGTGCCAGCAGCCACGGACAGGGTAGCTCACCCCTCCACTTT	CASSHGQGSSPLHF
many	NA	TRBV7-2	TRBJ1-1	TGTGCCAGCAGCTTACAACAGGGCAGGGTAAACACTGAAGCTTTCTTT	CASSLQQGRVNTEAFF
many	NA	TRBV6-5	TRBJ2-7	TGTGCCAGCAGTTACGCTAGCTCAAGCTCCTACGAGCAGTACTTC	CASSYASSSSYEQYF
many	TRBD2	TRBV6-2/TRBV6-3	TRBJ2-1	TGTGCCAGCAGGAGGTTTTTACGGGGACTAGCGCCGAGCTCCTACAATGAGCAGTTCTTC	CASRRFLRGLAPSSYNEQFF
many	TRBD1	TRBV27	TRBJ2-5	TGTGCCAGCAGTTTGACAGGGTCGAAGACCCAGTACTTC	CASSLTGSKTQYF
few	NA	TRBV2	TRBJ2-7	TGTGCCAGCAGGGAGGACATCTACGAGCAGTACTTC	CASREDIYEQYF
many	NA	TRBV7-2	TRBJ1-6	TGTGCCAGCAGTCCTTCGGCAGGAGACAATTCACCCCTCCACTTT	CASSPSAGDNSPLHF
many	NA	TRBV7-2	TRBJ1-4	TGTGCCAGCAGCTCTCGGACAGCGGGTGAAAAACTGTTTTTT	CASSSRTAGEKLFF
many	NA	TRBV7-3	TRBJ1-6	TGTGCCAGCAGCTTAGTGGGGGTTGGTTCACCCCTCCACTTT	CASSLVGVGSPLHF